This TCR beta chain came from a study of early T cells in non-severe SARS-CoV-2 infection. Findings of the study overall: Lookups in VDJdb leaned toward anti-spike CD8 responses and missed private and CD4 specificities.

The CDR3 is 17 amino acids. This clonotype was counted many times. The antigen remains undetermined. TCRdb fed the 5' RACE reads into MiXCR, producing one record per CDR3 protein. The repertoire consists of 100,000 or so distinct CDR3 sequences, with roughly 17% occurring once and the leading ten covering 4.5% to 6.5%. J is TRBJ2-3 and V is TRBV21-1; TRBD1 is taken as the D call from the table, unchecked against the DNA. TRBV21-1 is flagged as a pseudogene. The sequence derives from an adult who was a healthcare worker with PCR-confirmed SARS-CoV-2 infection or an uninfected control (not recorded which). The specimen was whole blood, collected at baseline. CDR3 residues: CASSKGDGKAGTDTQYF. CDR3 bases: TGTGCCAGCAGCAAAGGGGACGGAAAGGCGGGCACAGATACGCAGTATTTT.